These 27 T cell receptor beta chains originate from one sample sequenced in a study of shared clonotypes between healthy human individuals. TCRdb keeps only in-frame clones here, not all; method: immunoSEQ multiplex PCR. This sample yields around 2.3 million clones, of which approximately 96% are seen a single time; 0.1% to 0.15% belongs to the top ten. Sequences were obtained from naive CD4+ T cells sorted from blood. The subset was: CD45RA+ positively selected. These receptors were taken from a man between 18 and 35 years old in good health.

V gene TRBV30 combines with J gene TRBJ2-1; no firm D call. Per the germline V gene, CDR1 is GTSNPN and CDR2 is SVGIG (reference sequence). V was trimmed by 0 bases and J by 8 bases, leaving 5 bases between them. The CDR3 totals 11 residues. The CDR3: CAWSVGYEQFF. CDR3 bases: TGTGCCTGGAGTGTCGGGTATGAGCAGTTCTTC.

The J gene is TRBJ2-2, the V gene TRBV11-2; 10 bases line up with TRBD1. The junction had 12 bases not matched to a gene; V was cut back by 7 bases and J by 7 bases. CDR1 is SGHAT and CDR2 is FQNNGV in the germline V gene. This CDR3 has 16 residues. CDR3 amino acids: CASKNSGTGVVGELFF. DNA for the CDR3: TGTGCCAGCAAAAATTCCGGGACAGGGGTGGTCGGGGAGCTGTTTTTT.

The chain joins TRBV5-4 to TRBJ1-1; possible D gene TRBD1, 6 bases. Trimming took off 0 bases at V and 8 bases at J, with 11 bases between the two ends. Germline CDR1 and CDR2: SGHNT and YYREEE (reference sequence). This CDR3 has 13 amino acids. In nucleotides, the CDR3 is TGTGCCAGCAGCTTGGATCCGACAGGCGAAGCTTTCTTT. Translating it yields CASSLDPTGEAFF.

The chain combines TRBV27 with TRBJ2-7, with unresolved D. CDR1 and CDR2 (germline): MNHEY, SMNVEV (reference sequence). This CDR3 has 14 amino acids. With 6 bases removed from V and 2 bases from J, the gap between germline ends came to 14 bases. CDR3 in amino acids: CASSRWAGAYEQYF. CDR3 nucleotides: TGTGCCAGCAGCCGTTGGGCAGGCGCCTACGAGCAGTACTTC.

The chain combines TRBV7-2 with TRBJ1-2, with TRBD1 identical over 7 bases. The CDR3 has 16 amino acids. The germline gives CDR1 SGHTA, CDR2 FQGNSA. The V gene end was trimmed by 5 bases and the J gene end by 4 bases; junction bases not matched to a gene: 13. DNA of the CDR3: TGTGCCAGCAGCCTCGACAGGGTGTTGAGTTCCTATGGCTACACCTTC. Its protein is CASSLDRVLSSYGYTF.

The CDR3: CASSRGQGENTEAFF. Here the CDR3 DNA reads TGTGCCAGCTCAAGAGGACAGGGAGAGAACACTGAAGCTTTCTTT. The gene calls are TRBV18 and TRBJ1-1; TRBD1 aligns across 8 bases. CDR3 length: 15 amino acids. Trimming at V came to 5 bases and at J to 1 base, leaving 6 bases not matched to a gene. Germline V gene data show CDR1 as KGHSH and CDR2 as LQKENI.

J is TRBJ1-6 and V is TRBV9; D gene uncertain. Trimming removed 0 bases at V and 8 bases at J, with 12 bases between. The CDR3 is 15 residues long. Germline V gives CDR1 SGDLS, CDR2 YYNGEE. The CDR3 here is CASSVAPLSDSPLHF. The CDR3 coding sequence is TGTGCCAGCAGCGTAGCCCCCTTGAGCGATTCACCCCTCCACTTT.

This clone was seen a handful of times. J is TRBJ2-7 and V is TRBV10-1, with D possibly being TRBD1 (6 bases). Germline loops: CDR1 WNHNN, CDR2 SYGVQD (reference sequence). With 4 bases removed from V and 6 bases from J, the gap between germline ends came to 25 bases. There are 17 residues in the CDR3. The CDR3 DNA sequence: TGCGCCAGCAGTGTCGCGATTCCAGGGGATTTTAGAGGCGAGCAGTACTTC. Its protein product is CASSVAIPGDFRGEQYF.

With respect to this clone: The same CDR3 arises from other DNA sequences in this sample as well. V and J are TRBV5-1 and TRBJ1-4; unclear D gene. This CDR3 comprises 15 residues. Looked up from germline, CDR1 is SGHRS and CDR2 is YFSETQ. V was pared by 0 bases and J by 1 base, with 7 bases between. CDR3 sequence reads: CASSLGTGTNEKLFF. DNA for the CDR3: TGCGCCAGCAGCTTGGGGACGGGAACTAATGAAAAACTGTTTTTT.

This chain links TRBV19 with TRBJ1-2, with unresolved D. With 8 bases removed from V and 4 bases from J, the gap between germline ends came to 17 bases. This CDR3 has 14 amino acids. The germline gives CDR1 LNHDA, CDR2 SQIVND (reference sequence). CDR3 loop: CASGEEGRSYGYTF. As DNA, the CDR3 is TGTGCCAGTGGGGAAGAGGGCAGAAGCTATGGCTACACCTTC.

The chain uses TRBV6-5 and TRBJ1-2; a weak D match, TRBD1 (6 bases). In germline, CDR1 is MNHEY, CDR2 SVGAGI. The CDR3 is 16 amino acids. V was shortened by 3 bases and J by 6 bases, with 20 bases between the two germline ends. The CDR3 DNA is TGTGCCAGCAGTTATCTTACAGGGTGGCCTGGGGATGGCTACACCTTC. Protein sequence: CASSYLTGWPGDGYTF.

This sequence joins TRBV30 and TRBJ2-7; no reliable D call. The CDR3 is made up of 12 amino acids. V lost 1 base, J lost 1 base, and 5 bases lay in between. In germline, CDR1 is GTSNPN, CDR2 SVGIG (reference sequence). CDR3 sequence reads: CAWSGISYEQYF. The CDR3 bases are TGTGCCTGGAGTGGGATTTCCTACGAGCAGTACTTC.

The genes are TRBV27 and TRBJ2-3, with D perhaps matching TRBD1 or TRBD2 (6 bases each). V lost 5 bases to trimming and J lost 2 bases, with 17 bases between them. The CDR3 runs to 16 residues. CDR1 is MNHEY and CDR2 is SMNVEV in the germline V gene (reference sequence). The CDR3 nucleotides are TGTGCCAGCAGTCGCGGGAAGGGGGGACCCACAGATACGCAGTATTTT. As protein: CASSRGKGGPTDTQYF.

In the case of this clone: Other DNA sequences in this sample translate to the same CDR3. The chain combines TRBV5-1 with TRBJ1-6; D unresolved. This CDR3 comprises 14 residues. V was cut by 3 bases and J by 5 bases, with 9 bases left in between. Germline V CDR1 and CDR2: SGHRS, YFSETQ. CDR3 DNA: TGCGCCAGCAGCTCAGGACGGGATAATTCACCCCTCCACTTT. Translating it yields CASSSGRDNSPLHF.

V and J are TRBV5-6 and TRBJ1-3, with 10 bases fitting TRBD1. CDR3 length: 16 residues. CDR1 is SGHDT, CDR2 YYEEEE, per germline. J lost 3 bases, V lost 3 bases, and 6 bases had no gene match. The CDR3 region is CASSSAGTGVGNTIYF. CDR3 in DNA: TGTGCCAGCAGCTCCGCCGGGACAGGGGTTGGAAACACCATATATTTT.

As for this clone: The same CDR3 also results from other DNA sequences found in this sample. V is TRBV18 and J is TRBJ1-5; D gene uncertain. The CDR3 consists of 13 residues. The V end lost 1 base, the J end lost 4 bases, and 5 bases lay between the germline ends. Per germline, CDR1 KGHSH and CDR2 LQKENI. The CDR3 coding sequence is TGTGCCAGCTCACCACACAGTAATCAGCCCCAGCATTTT. It specifies CASSPHSNQPQHF.

The chain couples TRBV4-1 to TRBJ2-2, with TRBD2 matching 9 bases. V lost 0 bases and J lost 5; bases outside the gene matches: 4. Germline assignment: CDR1 MGHRA and CDR2 YSYEKL. The CDR3 has 16 amino acids. As DNA, the CDR3 is TGCGCCAGCAGCCAAGAATCGGGACTAGCAACCGGGGAGCTGTTTTTT. This translates into CASSQESGLATGELFF.

This clone was picked up one time. The V call is TRBV5-1, the J call TRBJ2-3; the match to TRBD1 covers 7 bases. The CDR3 consists of 16 residues. The germline CDR1 and CDR2 sequences are SGHRS and YFSETQ. The V segment lost 3 bases and the J segment 2 bases; nucleotides outside the gene matches: 9. The CDR3, as DNA: TGCGCCAGCAGCTGGACCGGGACAGACATCACAGATACGCAGTATTTT. It is translated as CASSWTGTDITDTQYF.

This clone was recorded only once. The genes are TRBV30 and TRBJ2-5, with TRBD2 as a possible D gene (6 bases). Germline loops: CDR1 GTSNPN, CDR2 SVGIG (reference sequence). The CDR3 has 15 residues. The ends were cut back, 0 bases at V and 2 bases at J, with 13 bases in the middle. As DNA, the CDR3 is TGTGCCTGGAGTGTTGGAGGGGTTAAGCAAGAGACCCAGTACTTC. Its translation: CAWSVGGVKQETQYF.

The chain combines TRBV4-1 with TRBJ2-7, with 9 bases matching TRBD1. This CDR3 region has 15 residues. Germline loops: CDR1 MGHRA, CDR2 YSYEKL. The V segment lost 1 base and the J segment 5 bases; nucleotides outside the gene matches: 6. CDR3 nucleotides: TGCGCCAGCAGCCAAGTAGGGACAGGGAAGGACGAGCAGTACTTC. It is translated as CASSQVGTGKDEQYF.

This sequence joins TRBV7-2 and TRBJ2-7; 8 bases fit TRBD2. J was trimmed by 2 bases and V by 4 bases; bases with no gene match: 13. The length of the CDR3 is 17 residues. CDR1 is SGHTA and CDR2 is FQGNSA in the germline V gene. Written as DNA, the CDR3 is TGTGCCAGCAGCTCTGAGTACGCGGGAGGCTCAGCCTACGAGCAGTACTTC. This sequence encodes CASSSEYAGGSAYEQYF.

The rearrangement uses TRBV30 and TRBJ2-7; the D is unclear. Trimming shortened V by 2 bases and J by 6 bases, and 8 bases separated the two germline ends. The CDR3 sequence is 11 residues long. From germline, CDR1 is GTSNPN and CDR2 SVGIG (reference sequence). The CDR3 sequence: CAWSFSFEQYF. CDR3 in DNA: TGTGCCTGGAGTTTTTCGTTCGAGCAGTACTTC.

This chain connects TRBV4-1 to TRBJ1-4; D unresolved. The CDR3 has 12 residues. The germline V gene encodes CDR1 MGHRA and CDR2 YSYEKL. The germline V and J ends were trimmed by 0 bases and 9 bases, with 5 bases remaining between them. The CDR3 region is CASSQEGKKLFF. Written as DNA, the CDR3 is TGCGCCAGCAGCCAAGAAGGAAAAAAACTGTTTTTT.

The rearrangement uses TRBV27 and TRBJ1-6, with TRBD1 matching over 10 bases. Losses at the gene ends were 4 bases for V and 7 bases for J; bases not matched to a gene: 10. This CDR3 comprises 17 residues. CDR1 is MNHEY, CDR2 SMNVEV, per germline (reference sequence). CDR3 bases: TGTGCCAGCAGTTCAAGGGTAACGGGACAGGGGAATTCACCCCTCCACTTT. It translates to CASSSRVTGQGNSPLHF.

The chain joins TRBV12-5 to TRBJ1-1; TRBD1 aligns across 8 bases. J gave up 3 bases and V 7 bases, and 10 bases lay outside the gene matches. Germline CDR1 LGHNT, CDR2 FRNRAP. This CDR3 region has 15 residues. The CDR3 reads CASAYGTGWDTEAFF. The CDR3 DNA sequence: TGTGCTAGTGCTTACGGGACAGGATGGGACACTGAAGCTTTCTTT.

The chain uses TRBV11-2 and TRBJ2-7; TRBD2 matches at 12 bases. The CDR3 is 16 amino acids. From germline, CDR1 is SGHAT and CDR2 FQNNGV. Germline trimming cut 1 base from V and 4 bases from J; bases unmatched to any gene: 5. The CDR3, as DNA: TGTGCCAGCAGCTTAGGGCTAGCGGGAGGGATTTACGAGCAGTACTTC. This sequence encodes CASSLGLAGGIYEQYF.

The CDR3 sequence: CATRRVPGYTF. In nucleotides, the CDR3 is TGTGCCACCAGACGGGTCCCGGGCTACACCTTC. J is TRBJ1-2 and V is TRBV28, with D uncertain. The CDR3 has 11 residues. V lost 10 bases and J lost 8, with 14 bases in between. The germline V gene has CDR1 MDHEN and CDR2 SYDVKM.